This T cell receptor (beta chain) was identified in a study of CD8+CD57+ T cells in acquired aplastic anemia. As for the study in general: Sorted CD4+ plus CD8+ cells gave DNA averaging about 3.2 ug. Findings and limits, study-wide: Overlap between patients and controls comprised about 30 CD8+ CDR3 sequences.

TCR beta VDJ combinations and CDR3 sequences were profiled from genomic DNA. TCRdb redid the calling of the reads with MiXCR, one entry per CDR3 protein. The sample has some 170,000 distinct CDR3 sequences, 63% seen once. Trimming left V 0 bases short and J 8 bases short, with 10 bases between. The CDR3 extends over 13 amino acids. The germline V gene has CDR1 LNHNV and CDR2 YYDKDF (reference sequence). Worth noting for this clonotype: Its antigen is not known.

Sequencing involved patients with CD8+CD57+ cell expansion previously shown by flow cytometry. Diagnosis of severe acquired aplastic anemia applied to all patients. Patients were therapy-naive when their blood was sampled. The TCR originated in a human donor with aplastic anemia. Sequencing was carried out using sorted CD4+, CD8+, or CD8+CD57+ T cells (not recorded which) from PBMCs. The gene calls are TRBV15 and TRBJ1-1; D is unclear. CDR3 protein: CATSREVGSEAFF. DNA of the CDR3: TGTGCCACCAGCAGAGAGGTGGGTTCGGAAGCTTTCTTT.